This T cell receptor (beta chain) was found in a study of blood T cell repertoires in COVID-19 (dated by TCRdb to the early 2020s). Context from the whole study: Collaborator samples came from the United States, Italy and Spain and covered acute and convalescent phases of COVID-19. The prospective study material was composed of cDNA or gDNA derived from T cells, B-cell-depleted T cells, or PBMCs. The dataset comprised deeply sampled blood TCRbeta repertoires from subjects exposed to, actively infected with, or recovered from COVID-19. A freely available public database, intended as a resource for researchers studying the immune response to SARS-CoV-2, is where the repertoires were released. Samples were obtained from the ongoing ImmuneRACE study (first 160 participants) and from over a thousand subjects provided by 6 global collaborators. The sample metadata nearly always contained a de-identified subject ID, COVID-19 status, age in years and sex. HLA class I and class II types, where available, came from metadata supplied by the sample provider rather than from assay-based typing. Broad study findings and their caveats: The quantity of clinical and demographic metadata differed by source and by participant and was supplied without curation.

As regards this clone: The target of this receptor is not known. Base qualities are not at hand, and no much larger clone is one base apart.

Collaborating institutions collected whole blood in K2EDTA tubes following their own protocols. For TCRbeta analysis, collaborators shipped samples as frozen whole blood, isolated PBMCs, or DNA extracted from either of those sample types. Deletion took 4 bases off V and 6 bases off J, with a span of 14 bases between the germline ends. The germline V gene yields SGHAT for CDR1 and FQNNGV for CDR2. From cysteine to phenylalanine, the CDR3 is 14 amino acids long. Only the CDR3 portion is preserved as DNA: 42 bases, with reading frame beginning at the first base. TCRbeta CDR3 regions were amplified from genomic DNA using the immunoSEQ Assay, a bias-controlled multiplex PCR. As for how the authors treated the data: Nucleated cell counts per sample were estimated from amplification of reference gene primers within the assay. To quantify the absolute abundance of each unique TCRbeta CDR3 rearrangement, sequence reads were collapsed and filtered. For each sample, productive Simpson clonality was calculated as the square root of Simpson's diversity index over productive rearrangements. The immuneACCESS repertoire file appears here via TCRdb, limited to in-frame rearrangements. These files lack a portion of the clones; in checked studies, under half of the deficit traces to unresolved V genes, and the cause of the others is not known. Clone size and the V and J calls come from that table; the DNA yielded D and trimming. The sample table shows some 370,000 clones, and 90% are seen once. The leading ten clones occupy 6.5% to 8% of the sample.

Sequenced sample: peripheral blood. This clonotype was obtained from a young man with active or convalescent COVID-19. In this chain, TRBV11-2 is recombined with TRBJ2-3; matching of 6 bases hints at TRBD2 as the D gene. The CDR3 region has the sequence CASSSWDSRDTQYF. The nucleotide sequence is TGTGCCAGCAGCTCATGGGACTCCCGTGATACGCAGTATTTT.